This T cell receptor beta chain came from a study of cytomegalovirus exposure and HLA in healthy donors. Study findings and constraints: Accurate predictions that matched the HLA-A and HLA-B alleles of most subjects were reportedly made from TCR beta sequences. Clonal expansion was found to be greater in HLA-associated TCR beta chains than in equally common others in a later analysis.

Notes on this clone: Its antigen is currently unknown.

The PCR was carried out with 60 Vbeta primers and 13 Jbeta primers. The protocol was immunoSEQ multiplex PCR, while the TCRdb copy is restricted to in-frame clones and leaves out a portion. Of 200,000 to 250,000 clones in the sample, over 60% were seen once. Sequencing used PBMCs. The receptor was derived from a man aged 18 to 29 in good health and CMV-seronegative.

The CDR3 nucleotides are TGTGCCAGCAGCTCGGGGACTAGCGGGAAGGGGGAGCTGTTTTTT. Residues: CASSSGTSGKGELFF. The rearrangement uses TRBV5-5 and TRBJ2-2, with 13 bases that match TRBD2. The CDR3 covers 15 residues. Germline trimming cut 3 bases from V and 8 bases from J; bases unmatched to any gene: 4. Germline CDR1 reads SGHKS; CDR2 reads YYEKEE (reference sequence).